What follows are 29 T cell receptor beta chains derived from one specimen sequenced in a study of cytomegalovirus exposure and HLA in healthy donors. The PCR used 60 Vbeta and 13 Jbeta primers. Assay: immunoSEQ multiplex PCR; the TCRdb copy retains only in-frame clones and omits some. The data hold 150,000 to 250,000 clones, with almost 85% observed a single time. Sample: PBMCs. The receptors come from a woman aged 50 to 60 in good health and CMV-seronegative.

The chain recombines TRBV5-1 with TRBJ2-1, with TRBD2 identical over 8 bases. This CDR3 contains 18 residues. Germline V CDR1 and CDR2: SGHRS, YFSETQ. The trim removed 0 bases at V and 5 bases at J, leaving 13 bases unmatched. The CDR3 nucleotides read TGCGCCAGCAGCTTGGTCCCGGACGGGACTAGACCAAACAATGAGCAGTTCTTC. It codes for CASSLVPDGTRPNNEQFF. Drawing the rest from reference TRBV5-1 and TRBJ2-1, the complete variable domain is KAGVTQTPRYLIKTRGQQVTLSCSPISGHRSVSWYQQTPGQGLQFLFEYFSETQRNKGNFPGRFSGRQFSNSRSEMNVSTLELGDSALYLCASSLVPDGTRPNNEQFFGPGTRLTVL.

This clone was detected only once. The genes are TRBV2 and TRBJ2-1, with 12 bases that match TRBD2. The CDR3 consists of 16 residues. Germline V gives CDR1 SNHLY, CDR2 FYNNEI. The J segment lost 7 bases and the V segment lost 7 bases, leaving 11 bases of the junction unmatched. The CDR3: CASIPRRLAGGNEQFF. DNA of the CDR3: TGTGCCAGCATCCCGCGGAGGCTAGCGGGAGGGAATGAGCAGTTCTTC.

Written as DNA, the CDR3 is TGTGCCAGCAGCCGCGGACTAGTTGGCTCCGGGGAGCTGTTTTTT. Translating gives CASSRGLVGSGELFF. This chain links TRBV28 with TRBJ2-2; 7 bases are shared with TRBD2. The germline V gene has CDR1 MDHEN and CDR2 SYDVKM. The CDR3 contains 15 residues. Germline trimming cut 6 bases from V and 6 bases from J; bases unmatched to any gene: 10.

This clone came up once. The chain has TRBV18 and TRBJ2-3; TRBD2 matches 11 bases. CDR3 length: 15 residues. Losses at the gene ends were 1 base for V and 3 bases for J; bases not matched to a gene: 0. Germline CDR1 and CDR2: KGHSH and LQKENI. The CDR3 region has the DNA TGTGCCAGCTCACCACTAGCGGGAGGGACAGATACGCAGTATTTT. Residues: CASSPLAGGTDTQYF.

The chain employs TRBV28 and TRBJ2-7, with 7 bases identical to TRBD1. Germline V gene data show CDR1 as MDHEN and CDR2 as SYDVKM. Trimming removed 8 bases from V and 3 bases from J; junction bases left unmatched: 10. CDR3 size: 14 residues. The CDR3 coding sequence is TGTGCCAGCTCCCTCCCCGGGACAGTCTACGAGCAGTACTTC. This translates into CASSLPGTVYEQYF.

The chain uses TRBV10-3 and TRBJ1-1, with D perhaps TRBD1 (5 bases). The length of the CDR3 is 14 residues. Germline loops: CDR1 ENHRY, CDR2 SYGVKD. Trimming stripped 4 bases from V and 1 base from J, with 10 bases between. The CDR3 DNA follows: TGTGCCATCAGTGTGCAAACAGGGAACACTGAAGCTTTCTTT. Its translation is CAISVQTGNTEAFF.

This sequence joins TRBV30 and TRBJ1-5; D unresolved. Germline V gene sequence: CDR1 GTSNPN, CDR2 SVGIG (reference sequence). The length of the CDR3 is 12 residues. V shed 4 bases and J shed 4 bases, with 8 bases lying between them. The DNA of the CDR3 is TGTGCCTGGAAAAGAGGGAATCAGCCCCAGCATTTT. As protein: CAWKRGNQPQHF.

The J gene is TRBJ2-6, the V gene TRBV19; TRBD1 agrees at 8 bases. CDR3 size: 16 residues. V shed 6 bases and J 2 bases; nucleotides not matched to a gene: 6. Germline V gives CDR1 LNHDA, CDR2 SQIVND (reference sequence). The CDR3 region has the DNA TGTGCCAGTAGAAAGGACAGGGAGGCTGGGGCCAACGTCCTGACTTTC. The encoded protein is CASRKDREAGANVLTF. Full variable domain (outside the CDR3, taken from reference TRBV19 and TRBJ2-6): DGGITQSPKYLFRKEGQNVTLSCEQNLNHDAMYWYRQDPGQGLRLIYYSQIVNDFQKGDIAEGYSVSREKKESFPLTVTSAQKNPTAFYLCASRKDREAGANVLTFGAGSRLTVL.

The chain is built from TRBV9 and TRBJ1-1; tentatively, D is TRBD1 (5 bases). V lost 0 bases to trimming and J lost 5 bases, with 8 bases between them. CDR1 and CDR2 (germline): SGDLS, YYNGEE. The CDR3 totals 13 residues. For the CDR3, the DNA is TGTGCCAGCAGCGTAGCGGGGGAAACTGAAGCTTTCTTT. As protein: CASSVAGETEAFF.

The chain joins TRBV5-1 to TRBJ1-5; 7 positions match TRBD1. The length of the CDR3 is 14 residues. Germline V gene lookup returns CDR1 SGHRS and CDR2 YFSETQ. The trim removed 0 bases at V and 8 bases at J, leaving 5 bases unmatched. The CDR3, as DNA: TGCGCCAGCAGCTTGGAGGGCAGGGGGGAGCCCCAGCATTTT. Its protein product is CASSLEGRGEPQHF. Drawing the rest from reference TRBV5-1 and TRBJ1-5, the complete variable domain is KAGVTQTPRYLIKTRGQQVTLSCSPISGHRSVSWYQQTPGQGLQFLFEYFSETQRNKGNFPGRFSGRQFSNSRSEMNVSTLELGDSALYLCASSLEGRGEPQHFGDGTRLSIL.

The chain joins TRBV5-1 to TRBJ1-1; 10 bases match TRBD1. V lost 4 bases to trimming and J lost 4 bases; unmatched junction nucleotides: 4. The germline V gene has CDR1 SGHRS and CDR2 YFSETQ. This CDR3 region has 14 residues. The chain's CDR3 is CASSPRTGGTEAFF. For the CDR3, the DNA is TGCGCCAGCAGCCCAAGGACAGGGGGCACTGAAGCTTTCTTT.

This chain uses TRBV5-4 with TRBJ2-7; D may be TRBD2 (5 bases). V lost 4 bases and J lost 2, with 13 bases in between. The CDR3 covers 14 residues. Per the germline V gene, CDR1 is SGHNT and CDR2 is YYREEE (reference sequence). The CDR3 loop reads CASSPGVGAYEQYF. CDR3 coding DNA: TGTGCCAGCAGCCCTGGGGTCGGGGCCTACGAGCAGTACTTC.

The CDR3 region is CASIPGGDPKQYF. The CDR3 bases are TGTGCCAGCATCCCCGGCGGAGACCCGAAGCAGTACTTC. The chain carries TRBV28 and TRBJ2-7; D is ambiguous. The V gene lost 7 bases and the J gene lost 8 bases, with 18 bases spanning the gap. This CDR3 contains 13 residues. Germline lookup yields CDR1 MDHEN and CDR2 SYDVKM. Supplemented by reference TRBV28 and TRBJ2-7, the full variable domain reads DVKVTQSSRYLVKRTGEKVFLECVQDMDHENMFWYRQDPGLGLRLIYFSYDVKMKEKGDIPEGYSVSREKKERFSLILESASTNQTSMYLCASIPGGDPKQYFGPGTRLTVT.

The chain employs TRBV14 and TRBJ1-3; D is perhaps TRBD1 (6 bases). V lost 4 bases and J lost 0, with 7 bases in between. Germline-derived CDR1 and CDR2 are SGHDN and FVKESK. This CDR3 comprises 14 residues. CDR3 coding DNA: TGTGCCAGCAGCCGGGACATCTCTGGAAACACCATATATTTT. This sequence encodes CASSRDISGNTIYF.

This chain connects TRBV25-1 to TRBJ2-3, with D uncertain. The ends were cut back, 1 base at V and 2 bases at J, with 10 bases in the middle. Per germline, CDR1 MGHDK and CDR2 SYGVNS. CDR3 length: 15 amino acids. CDR3 residues: CASSEFDTVTDTQYF. In DNA form, the CDR3 reads TGTGCCAGCAGTGAATTCGACACAGTCACAGATACGCAGTATTTT. Looking up the rest from reference TRBV25-1 and TRBJ2-3 gives the full variable domain: EADIYQTPRYLVIGTGKKITLECSQTMGHDKMYWYQQDPGMELHLIHYSYGVNSTEKGDLSSESTVSRIRTEHFPLTLESARPSHTSQYLCASSEFDTVTDTQYFGPGTRLTVL.

The rearrangement links TRBV4-1 to TRBJ1-5, with a possible D match to TRBD1 (5 bases). V was pared by 4 bases and J by 1 base, with 17 bases between. The CDR3 runs to 17 residues. Looked up from germline, CDR1 is MGHRA and CDR2 is YSYEKL. The CDR3 spells CASSRGRGYESNQPQHF. The CDR3 nucleotides are TGCGCCAGCAGCCGTGGTAGGGGTTATGAGAGCAATCAGCCCCAGCATTTT.

V gene TRBV4-1 combines with J gene TRBJ1-1; 7 nucleotides match TRBD1. V gave up 4 bases and J gave up 1 base; unmatched junction bases: 9. Germline V gene data show CDR1 as MGHRA and CDR2 as YSYEKL. This CDR3 region has 16 residues. The DNA of the CDR3 is TGCGCCAGCAGCCCCTACGCCGGGACAGAGAACACTGAAGCTTTCTTT. Amino acid sequence: CASSPYAGTENTEAFF.

The rearrangement joins TRBV5-5 to TRBJ1-3; 8 bases are shared with TRBD1. Germline CDR1 and CDR2: SGHKS and YYEKEE (reference sequence). The V gene end was trimmed by 2 bases and the J gene end by 4 bases; junction bases not matched to a gene: 5. The CDR3 extends over 15 amino acids. The CDR3, as DNA: TGTGCCAGCAGCTTCAGGACAGGGCAAGGAAACACCATATATTTT. Translation: CASSFRTGQGNTIYF. Full variable domain (remainder filled in from reference TRBV5-5 and TRBJ1-3): DAGVTQSPTHLIKTRGQQVTLRCSPISGHKSVSWYQQVLGQGPQFIFQYYEKEERGRGNFPDRFSARQFPNYSSELNVNALLLGDSALYLCASSFRTGQGNTIYFGEGSWLTVV.

The V and J genes are TRBV28 and TRBJ1-2; possibly TRBD1 for D (5 bases). The germline V gene has CDR1 MDHEN and CDR2 SYDVKM. V was clipped by 6 bases and J by 4 bases, with 15 bases between them. CDR3 length: 14 residues. Here the CDR3 reads CASRNPGDSYGYTF. Here the CDR3 DNA reads TGTGCCAGCAGAAACCCGGGGGACTCCTATGGCTACACCTTC.

The chain uses TRBV27 and TRBJ1-4; no firm D call. V gave up 6 bases and J gave up 3 bases, with 11 bases separating them. This CDR3 comprises 14 residues. Germline CDR1 is MNHEY and CDR2 is SMNVEV (reference sequence). The CDR3 coding sequence is TGTGCCAGCAGAGGAGGTTTTGCTAATGAAAAACTGTTTTTT. Translating gives CASRGGFANEKLFF.

This clone is categorized as medium-sized. The chain combines TRBV28 with TRBJ2-3; TRBD1 aligns across 10 bases. Germline V gene data show CDR1 as MDHEN and CDR2 as SYDVKM. The V segment lost 2 bases and the J segment 3 bases; nucleotides outside the gene matches: 2. This CDR3 has 15 amino acids. CDR3 sequence reads: CASSLGTGDTDTQYF. CDR3 nucleotide sequence: TGTGCCAGCAGTTTAGGGACAGGGGATACAGATACGCAGTATTTT. Complete variable domain (other parts from reference TRBV28 and TRBJ2-3): DVKVTQSSRYLVKRTGEKVFLECVQDMDHENMFWYRQDPGLGLRLIYFSYDVKMKEKGDIPEGYSVSREKKERFSLILESASTNQTSMYLCASSLGTGDTDTQYFGPGTRLTVL.

The V call is TRBV7-2, the J call TRBJ2-1; D is uncertain. The CDR3 runs 15 residues. Germline CDR1 and CDR2: SGHTA and FQGNSA. Trimming removed 4 bases from V and 4 bases from J, with 14 bases in between. The CDR3 here is CASSSSPRSYNEQFF. The CDR3 DNA reads TGTGCCAGCAGCTCATCTCCTAGGAGTTACAATGAGCAGTTCTTC.

The CDR3 here is CASSLRGTGSTDTQYF. DNA of the CDR3: TGTGCCAGCAGTCTCAGAGGGACAGGATCCACAGATACGCAGTATTTT. The V and J genes are TRBV11-2 and TRBJ2-3, with 8 bases identical to TRBD1. The J segment lost 2 bases and the V segment lost 6 bases, leaving 10 bases of the junction unmatched. The CDR3 is 16 residues long. CDR1 SGHAT and CDR2 FQNNGV come from the germline V gene.

The chain employs TRBV30 and TRBJ1-2; 7 bases align to TRBD1. Trimming at V came to 1 base and at J to 0 bases, leaving 2 bases not matched to a gene. Germline assignment: CDR1 GTSNPN and CDR2 SVGIG (reference sequence). The CDR3 has 14 amino acids. CDR3 coding DNA: TGTGCCTGGAGTGGGGACAGACCTAACTATGGCTACACCTTC. Translation: CAWSGDRPNYGYTF.

V is TRBV19 and J is TRBJ2-3, with 9 bases aligning to TRBD2. Trimming cost V 3 bases and J 2 bases; bases outside gene matches: 9. CDR3 length equals 17 residues. Germline V lookup: CDR1 LNHDA, CDR2 SQIVND (reference sequence). The CDR3, as DNA: TGTGCCAGTAGTATGAATTCGGCGGGAGGGCACACAGATACGCAGTATTTT. This encodes CASSMNSAGGHTDTQYF.

The chain carries TRBV5-1 and TRBJ2-5; 7 nucleotides line up with TRBD2. Germline values: CDR1 SGHRS, CDR2 YFSETQ. V trimming: 0 bases; J trimming: 7 bases; junction bases outside the gene matches: 6. This CDR3 is 14 amino acids long. The CDR3 here is CASSLEAGEGTQYF. In nucleotides, the CDR3 is TGCGCCAGCAGCTTGGAGGCGGGAGAGGGGACCCAGTACTTC.

The chain has TRBV30 and TRBJ2-7; D perhaps matches TRBD1 (6 bases). CDR1 and CDR2 from the germline V gene are GTSNPN and SVGIG (reference sequence). The CDR3 length is 15 residues. V lost 8 bases and J lost 3, with 23 bases in between. CDR3 bases: TGTGCCCTCACGGTAATGGACAGTTGGGACTACGAGCAGTACTTC. Residues: CALTVMDSWDYEQYF.

The chain links TRBV7-2 to TRBJ2-1, with 10 bases matching TRBD1. CDR3 length: 16 residues. Germline V gene sequence: CDR1 SGHTA, CDR2 FQGNSA. V dropped 2 bases and J dropped 7; count of bases not matched to a gene: 8. The CDR3 spells CASSLLGQGIRNEQFF. The DNA for the CDR3 is TGTGCCAGCAGCTTATTGGGACAGGGGATCAGGAATGAGCAGTTCTTC. Combining the CDR3 with reference TRBV7-2 and TRBJ2-1 gives the whole variable domain GAGVSQSPSNKVTEKGKDVELRCDPISGHTALYWYRQSLGQGLEFLIYFQGNSAPDKSGLPSDRFSAERTGGSVSTLTIQRTQQEDSAVYLCASSLLGQGIRNEQFFGPGTRLTVL.

This clone appeared a few times. In nucleotides, the CDR3 is TGTGCCAGCAGTTTCCAGGCAACTAATGAAAAACTGTTTTTT. The encoded protein is CASSFQATNEKLFF. The chain combines TRBV28 with TRBJ1-4, with D uncertain. The CDR3 extends over 14 amino acids. Trimming left V 3 bases short and J 0 bases short, with 5 bases between. Germline V gene data show CDR1 as MDHEN and CDR2 as SYDVKM. Drawing the rest from reference TRBV28 and TRBJ1-4, the complete variable domain is DVKVTQSSRYLVKRTGEKVFLECVQDMDHENMFWYRQDPGLGLRLIYFSYDVKMKEKGDIPEGYSVSREKKERFSLILESASTNQTSMYLCASSFQATNEKLFFGSGTQLSVL.